The 29 T cell receptor beta chains below were found in one sample sequenced in a study of blood T cell repertoires in COVID-19. The method was immunoSEQ multiplex PCR; TCRdb's version includes in-frame clones alone and lacks a portion of them. The data hold over 40,000 clones, with around 86% observed a single time. Specimen: peripheral blood. Receptors were obtained from a man in his sixties with active COVID-19.

The V call is TRBV18, the J call TRBJ2-5; 10 bases fit TRBD2. The V and J ends lost 5 bases and 1 base, in that order; junction bases with no gene match: 4. Germline values: CDR1 KGHSH, CDR2 LQKENI. This CDR3 spans 15 amino acids. The CDR3 is CASSYSGRPQETQYF. The CDR3 coding sequence is TGTGCCAGCTCATATAGCGGGAGGCCCCAAGAGACCCAGTACTTC.

The J gene is TRBJ2-1, the V gene TRBV5-1; TRBD2 matches at 13 bases. The CDR3 spans 14 residues. Germline V gives CDR1 SGHRS, CDR2 YFSETQ. The junction had 1 base not matched to a gene; V was cut back by 6 bases and J by 4 bases. CDR3 coding DNA: TGCGCCAGCACACTAGCGGGGGGGTACAATGAGCAGTTCTTC. Translation gives CASTLAGGYNEQFF. Full variable domain (rest looked up from reference TRBV5-1 and TRBJ2-1): KAGVTQTPRYLIKTRGQQVTLSCSPISGHRSVSWYQQTPGQGLQFLFEYFSETQRNKGNFPGRFSGRQFSNSRSEMNVSTLELGDSALYLCASTLAGGYNEQFFGPGTRLTVL.

This chain connects TRBV14 to TRBJ1-4, with 8 bases identical to TRBD1. The CDR3 extends over 16 amino acids. The V gene's germline CDR1 is SGHDN and CDR2 FVKESK. V was clipped by 0 bases and J by 3 bases; unmatched bases: 3. CDR3 residues: CASSQEAGGSNEKLFF. DNA for the CDR3: TGTGCCAGCAGCCAAGAAGCAGGGGGCTCTAATGAAAAACTGTTTTTT.

This chain links TRBV6-6 with TRBJ1-1, with 7 nucleotides matching TRBD1. J was trimmed by 3 bases and V by 8 bases; bases with no gene match: 9. The CDR3 extends over 14 amino acids. Germline assignment: CDR1 MNHNY and CDR2 SVGAGI (reference sequence). CDR3 sequence: CASFGTAFYTEAFF. The DNA for the CDR3 is TGTGCCAGCTTCGGGACAGCCTTTTACACTGAAGCTTTCTTT.

V usage is TRBV5-8 and J usage is TRBJ1-1, with TRBD1 matching over 8 bases. The V segment lost 4 bases and the J segment 0 bases; nucleotides outside the gene matches: 2. Germline CDR1 and CDR2: SGHTS and YDEGEE. This CDR3 is built from 14 residues. CDR3 DNA sequence: TGTGCCAGCAGCCCGGGACAGGTGAACACTGAAGCTTTCTTT. Amino acid sequence: CASSPGQVNTEAFF.

This clone was recorded a few times. The V and J genes are TRBV11-2 and TRBJ2-1, with TRBD2 matching 10 bases. This CDR3 comprises 19 residues. From germline, CDR1 is SGHAT and CDR2 FQNNGV. V dropped 1 base and J dropped 1; count of bases not matched to a gene: 10. In DNA form, the CDR3 reads TGTGCCAGCAGCTTAGGGTGGAGCGGGAGGGCCCGATCCTACAATGAGCAGTTCTTC. Its protein is CASSLGWSGRARSYNEQFF.

The V gene is TRBV24-1, the J gene TRBJ1-5; D might be TRBD1 (6 bases). V gave up 4 bases and J gave up 0 bases, with 12 bases separating them. There are 16 residues in the CDR3. The germline CDR1 and CDR2 sequences are KGHDR and SFDVKD. The CDR3 protein is CATSERTGISNQPQHF. CDR3 bases: TGTGCCACCAGTGAGCGCACAGGGATTAGCAATCAGCCCCAGCATTTT.

The chain employs TRBV30 and TRBJ1-1; 8 nucleotides line up with TRBD1. Per germline, CDR1 GTSNPN and CDR2 SVGIG (reference sequence). J gave up 2 bases and V 6 bases, and 5 bases lay outside the gene matches. CDR3 length: 13 residues. CDR3 loop: CACDRGTNTEAFF. CDR3 sequence (DNA): TGTGCCTGCGACAGGGGAACCAACACTGAAGCTTTCTTT.

This sequence joins TRBV5-1 and TRBJ1-1, with D possibly TRBD1 on 5 matching bases. Germline-derived CDR1 and CDR2 are SGHRS and YFSETQ. The CDR3 runs 14 residues. With 0 bases removed from V and 0 bases from J, the gap between germline ends came to 6 bases. The CDR3 nucleotides read TGCGCCAGCAGCTTGGAGGGGATGAACACTGAAGCTTTCTTT. Its protein is CASSLEGMNTEAFF.

The gene calls are TRBV4-1 and TRBJ2-1; D perhaps matches TRBD2 (6 bases). The CDR3 is made up of 15 amino acids. Per the germline V gene, CDR1 is MGHRA and CDR2 is YSYEKL. Trimming cost V 0 bases and J 3 bases, with 9 bases left between them. In DNA, the CDR3 is TGCGCCAGCAGCCAAGATCCGGACTACTACAATGAGCAGTTCTTC. It yields the protein CASSQDPDYYNEQFF.

This clone was detected only once. The chain couples TRBV4-2 to TRBJ2-7, with 7 nucleotides matching TRBD1. The CDR3 extends over 16 amino acids. V was pared by 0 bases and J by 0 bases, with 5 bases of the junction left unmatched. Germline CDR1 is LGHNA and CDR2 is YNFKEQ. The CDR3, as DNA: TGTGCCAGCAGCCAAGATCTAGGGACAGCCTCCTACGAGCAGTACTTC. Its translation is CASSQDLGTASYEQYF.

The chain couples TRBV11-2 to TRBJ1-3; D remains unclear. This CDR3 spans 14 amino acids. Germline CDR1 is SGHAT and CDR2 is FQNNGV. The V end was cut by 1 base, the J end by 0 bases, with 4 bases between. Here the CDR3 reads CASSLVSSGNTIYF. CDR3 in DNA: TGTGCCAGCAGCTTAGTGAGCTCTGGAAACACCATATATTTT.

This clone came up a few times. Written as DNA, the CDR3 is TGTGCCAGCAGCTTAAGGGACAGACTACTTTCCTACGAGCAGTACTTC. Protein: CASSLRDRLLSYEQYF. The V call is TRBV7-7, the J call TRBJ2-7; 7 bases line up with TRBD1. Trimming took 2 bases from V and 1 from J; bases not matched to a gene: 8. The CDR3 is 16 amino acids. Per the germline V gene, CDR1 is SSHAT and CDR2 is FNYEAQ (reference sequence).

The rearrangement joins TRBV28 to TRBJ1-1; D gene uncertain. Germline V gives CDR1 MDHEN, CDR2 SYDVKM. V dropped 6 bases and J dropped 7 bases, with 12 bases sitting between them. This CDR3 comprises 12 residues. The CDR3 DNA is TGTGCCAGCAGGTCCCTAGCCCGTGAAGCTTTCTTT. Translated: CASRSLAREAFF.

This clone has only one observation. The chain combines TRBV28 with TRBJ2-7; the D gene is possibly TRBD2 (5 bases). Trimming pared 4 bases from V and 10 bases from J, leaving 14 bases between. Germline CDR1 MDHEN, CDR2 SYDVKM. The CDR3 is 12 amino acids. CDR3 in amino acids: CASSYGLGVQYF. The CDR3 DNA is TGTGCCAGCAGTTATGGACTGGGTGTACAGTACTTC. Variable domain in full (rest from reference TRBV28 and TRBJ2-7): DVKVTQSSRYLVKRTGEKVFLECVQDMDHENMFWYRQDPGLGLRLIYFSYDVKMKEKGDIPEGYSVSREKKERFSLILESASTNQTSMYLCASSYGLGVQYFGPGTRLTVT.

This chain joins TRBV19 and TRBJ1-5; perhaps TRBD1 as D (5 bases). From germline, CDR1 is LNHDA and CDR2 SQIVND (reference sequence). V was cut by 1 base and J by 4 bases, with 14 bases left in between. This CDR3 spans 16 amino acids. The CDR3 reads CASSIGLGGGNQPQHF. The CDR3 region has the DNA TGTGCCAGTAGTATAGGATTGGGGGGAGGTAATCAGCCCCAGCATTTT.

This clone appeared a single time. V usage is TRBV27 and J usage is TRBJ2-2, with TRBD1 identical over 8 bases. From germline, CDR1 is MNHEY and CDR2 SMNVEV (reference sequence). CDR3 length: 14 residues. The V segment lost 3 bases and the J segment 7 bases; nucleotides outside the gene matches: 4. The CDR3 sequence: CASSFQGAFGELFF. As DNA, the CDR3 is TGTGCCAGCAGTTTCCAGGGGGCGTTCGGGGAGCTGTTTTTT.

The V and J genes are TRBV19 and TRBJ2-1, with TRBD1 matching 7 bases. The V gene's germline CDR1 is LNHDA and CDR2 SQIVND (reference sequence). V trimming: 4 bases; J trimming: 5 bases; junction bases outside the gene matches: 5. The CDR3 covers 14 residues. This CDR3 reads CASSTRQGHNEQFF. The CDR3 DNA follows: TGTGCCAGTAGTACGAGACAGGGCCACAATGAGCAGTTCTTC.

V usage is TRBV5-6 and J usage is TRBJ2-2; D ambiguous. This CDR3 comprises 16 residues. Trimming removed 0 bases at V and 0 bases at J, with 9 bases between. Germline CDR1 reads SGHDT; CDR2 reads YYEEEE. In nucleotides, the CDR3 is TGTGCCAGCAGCTTGGCGTGGGCACCGAACACCGGGGAGCTGTTTTTT. It codes for CASSLAWAPNTGELFF.

V gene TRBV12-3 or TRBV12-4 combines with J gene TRBJ2-1, with 8 bases fitting TRBD2. V gave up 9 bases and J gave up 7 bases; unmatched junction bases: 8. The CDR3 is 13 residues long. The CDR3 loop is CASTGTSNNEQFF. In nucleotides, the CDR3 is TGTGCCAGTACGGGGACTAGTAATAATGAGCAGTTCTTC.

The rearrangement links TRBV6-5 to TRBJ2-7; possible D gene TRBD1, 6 bases. Germline CDR1 is MNHEY and CDR2 is SVGAGI. Between the trimmed V and J ends, which lost 0 bases and 5 bases, there was a span of 17 bases. The CDR3 contains 16 residues. The CDR3, as DNA: TGTGCCAGCAGTTACTCGAGTTCAGGGGCGGCGGACGAGCAGTACTTC. Translated, it gives CASSYSSSGAADEQYF.

The chain has TRBV7-7 and TRBJ2-3, with TRBD2 identical over 15 bases. The V gene end was trimmed by 5 bases and the J gene end by 5 bases; junction bases not matched to a gene: 5. The CDR3 totals 16 residues. The V gene's germline CDR1 is SSHAT and CDR2 FNYEAQ (reference sequence). Written as DNA, the CDR3 is TGTGCCAGCAGCCCCGGGACTAGCGGGGGGCTAGATACGCAGTATTTT. Amino acid sequence: CASSPGTSGGLDTQYF.

The chain recombines TRBV23-1 with TRBJ1-5, with TRBD1 matching 7 bases. TRBV23-1 is treated as an ORF (open reading frame) with a function not yet certain. The CDR3 is 17 residues long. The junction had 13 bases not matched to a gene; V was cut back by 3 bases and J by 5 bases. Written as DNA, the CDR3 is TGCGCCAGCAGTCACCCCGAAGGGGGACAGATTTATCAGCCCCAGCATTTT. The encoded protein is CASSHPEGGQIYQPQHF.

The V gene is TRBV18, the J gene TRBJ1-2, with 7 bases identical to TRBD1. Losses at the gene ends were 3 bases for V and 2 bases for J; bases not matched to a gene: 3. The germline V gene encodes CDR1 KGHSH and CDR2 LQKENI. The CDR3 has 14 amino acids. The CDR3 region is CASSPDRKNYGYTF. DNA for the CDR3: TGTGCCAGCTCACCGGACAGGAAGAACTATGGCTACACCTTC.

At least ten counts were recorded for this clone. The rearrangement uses TRBV7-9 and TRBJ2-2, with D perhaps matching TRBD2 (7 bases). The CDR3 length is 15 residues. Between the trimmed V and J ends, which lost 4 bases and 2 bases, there was a span of 11 bases. Germline V gives CDR1 SEHNR, CDR2 FQNEAQ (reference sequence). CDR3 bases: TGTGCCAGCAGCTCGAGGGGGGGTAACACCGGGGAGCTGTTTTTT. Protein sequence: CASSSRGGNTGELFF.

The gene calls are TRBV10-3 and TRBJ1-2; the D is unclear. V lost 4 bases, J lost 6 bases, and 12 bases lay in between. The germline CDR1 and CDR2 sequences are ENHRY and SYGVKD. This CDR3 has 13 amino acids. The CDR3 DNA is TGTGCCATCAGTGCTGGAGGAGGGAATGGCTACACCTTC. Translation gives CAISAGGGNGYTF.

This chain joins TRBV5-1 and TRBJ2-2; possible D gene TRBD1, 5 bases. Per the germline V gene, CDR1 is SGHRS and CDR2 is YFSETQ. V was shortened by 6 bases and J by 5 bases, with 14 bases between the two germline ends. There are 14 residues in the CDR3. The CDR3: CASMEGAATGELFF. CDR3 nucleotide sequence: TGCGCCAGCATGGAAGGGGCAGCTACCGGGGAGCTGTTTTTT. The full variable domain, rest sourced from reference TRBV5-1 and TRBJ2-2, is KAGVTQTPRYLIKTRGQQVTLSCSPISGHRSVSWYQQTPGQGLQFLFEYFSETQRNKGNFPGRFSGRQFSNSRSEMNVSTLELGDSALYLCASMEGAATGELFFGEGSRLTVL.

In its sample, this clone was seen a few times. The chain employs TRBV28 and TRBJ1-4; no firm D call. The V gene lost 6 bases and the J gene lost 5 bases, with 22 bases spanning the gap. This CDR3 spans 17 amino acids. Looked up from germline, CDR1 is MDHEN and CDR2 is SYDVKM. In DNA form, the CDR3 reads TGTGCCAGCAGCTCTTTAGAAGCGAGGGTGTTCAATGAAAAACTGTTTTTT. It is translated as CASSSLEARVFNEKLFF.

The J gene is TRBJ2-1, the V gene TRBV19; D unclear. V was shortened by 3 bases and J by 6 bases, with 9 bases between the two germline ends. Germline CDR1 LNHDA, CDR2 SQIVND (reference sequence). The CDR3 runs to 13 residues. CDR3 DNA: TGTGCCAGTAGTATTTCCGGCGGCAATGAGCAGTTCTTC. This codes for CASSISGGNEQFF.